This T cell receptor beta chain stems from a study of read filtering for tumor transcriptome and immune sequencing. From roughly 390 ng of RNA, a library with molecular barcoded alpha/delta and beta/gamma adaptors was made. TCRdb re-analysed the reads in MiXCR, keeping a single row per CDR3 protein. This table holds tens of thousands of distinct CDR3 sequences, about 22% found once. CDR1 and CDR2 (germline): SEHNR, FQNEAQ (reference sequence). This CDR3 region has 15 residues. About this clonotype itself: This likely came from a read error, as a far larger clone is one base away.

The chain carries TRBV7-9 and TRBJ2-1, with D possibly matching TRBD2 (7 bases). This TCR derives from a donor at least 40 years old with multiple myeloma. Sequencing input: a population of CD138-negative cells sorted from bone marrow. The CDR3 region has the DNA TGTGCCAGCAGCCGGGGGGCGGGGGAGTACGATGAGCGGTTCTTC. This codes for CASSRGAGEYDERFF.